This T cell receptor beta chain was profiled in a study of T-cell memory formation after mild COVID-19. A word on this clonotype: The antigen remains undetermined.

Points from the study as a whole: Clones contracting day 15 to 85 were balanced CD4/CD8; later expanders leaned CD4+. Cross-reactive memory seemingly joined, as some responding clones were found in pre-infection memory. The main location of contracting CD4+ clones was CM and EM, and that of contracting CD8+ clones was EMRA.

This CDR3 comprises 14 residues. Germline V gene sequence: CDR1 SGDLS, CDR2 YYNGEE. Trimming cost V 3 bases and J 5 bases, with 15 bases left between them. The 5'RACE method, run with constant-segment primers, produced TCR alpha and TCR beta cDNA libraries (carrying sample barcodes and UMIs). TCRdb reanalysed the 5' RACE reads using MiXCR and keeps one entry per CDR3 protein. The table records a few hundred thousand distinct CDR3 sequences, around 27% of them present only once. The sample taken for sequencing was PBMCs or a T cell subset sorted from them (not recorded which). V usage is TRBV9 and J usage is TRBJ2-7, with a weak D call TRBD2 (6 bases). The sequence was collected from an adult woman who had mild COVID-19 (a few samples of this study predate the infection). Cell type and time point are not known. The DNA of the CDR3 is TGTGCCAGCAGCGACCCAGGGAGGTCCGACGAGCAGTACTTC. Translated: CASSDPGRSDEQYF.